This T cell receptor beta chain emerged from a study of patients and donors after allogeneic stem cell transplantation. The CDR3 sequence is 16 residues long. V lost 0 bases, J lost 6 bases, and 18 bases lay in between. CDR1 LGHDT and CDR2 YNNKEL come from the germline V gene (reference sequence). This clonotype was seen once. Each CDR3 protein is one row after TCRdb ran MiXCR on the RT-PCR reads. The sample carries around 200,000 distinct CDR3 sequences, around 41% recorded once. V and J are TRBV3-1 and TRBJ2-7; no definite D call. This TCR was recovered from a human donor who was either an allogeneic HSCT recipient or a stem cell or donor lymphocyte infusion donor (not recorded which). It is not recorded whose cells these are; they may come from a transplant donor. What was sequenced was blood, either unsorted or a sorted T cell fraction (not recorded which). The CDR3 sequence is CASSQDNGPRPGEQYF. The CDR3 bases are TGTGCCAGCAGCCAAGACAACGGGCCCCGTCCCGGCGAGCAGTACTTC.